This T cell receptor beta chain emerged from a study of shared clonotypes between healthy human individuals (dated by TCRdb to 2019 to 2021). Turning to the overall study: The cohort comprised a couple of women and a few men aged 18 to 49 years. For each donor, CD4 naive and CD4 memory were each run on three plates, CD8 naive on two plates, and CD8 memory on one plate. Blood TCR repertoires of a handful of healthy adults were deeply sequenced to estimate repertoire size and the extent of clonotype sharing between individuals. To increase sequencing depth and limit assay-specific biases, different laboratories used diverse techniques to prepare libraries and sequence TCR repertoires. Each donor's leukapheresis produced roughly between about 0.8 and 10 billion PBMCs.

TCR CDR3 regions were amplified from genomic DNA by multiplex PCR using the deep immunoSEQ assay. For each cell subset, the extracted genomic DNA was distributed evenly across all wells of several immunoSEQ 96-well plates, and each plate served as one replicate. For sorted subsets, about 200 ng genomic DNA, equal to tens of thousands of T cell genomes, was loaded into each replicate PCR. The purified libraries were quantified using a Qubit 3.0 fluorometer, sized with a Bioanalyzer 2100, and then quantified again using the KAPA Library Quantification kit. Every immunoSEQ 96-well plate was sequenced on a separate single-read 150-cycle Illumina NextSeq 550 flow cell. In the authors' own workflow: Because the immunoSEQ output included only junctional sequences and no quality scores, the filtering could not be the same as the filtering used for full-length reads. To assign V/J genes and CDR3, sequences were annotated against IMGT germline references using PyIR, a Python wrapper for IgBLAST v1.9. Reads with weak V/J assignments (E-value above 1e-6), missing CDR3, stop codons, out-of-frame junctions, or ambiguous translated residues were removed. V3J clonotypes were defined as sequences sharing an identical inferred V gene, J gene, and CDR3 amino acid sequence. The percentage overlap between two repertoires was calculated by dividing the number of shared unique clonotypes by the size of the smaller repertoire. Richness of each repertoire was evaluated using RTK rarefaction, the Chao1 estimator, and Recon v2.1 estimates of unobserved clonotypes. Generation probabilities were computed with OLGA for all TCRbeta clonotypes obtained by the gDNA method from several donors. TCRdb re-hosts the immuneACCESS table, in-frame sequences only. Its copies lack some clones; in the studies checked, an unresolved V gene accounts for under half of them, and the cause for the rest is not known. That table supplies the V and J calls and clone size; D and trimming were determined from the DNA. The table for this sample lists roughly 2.1 million clones; about 92% of them were counted only once. The ten largest make up more than 1.5% of the sample.

What the research found in general, with its limitations: Based on pairwise subsampling, the degree of clonotype sharing among donors was expected to be affected by sequencing depth. Clonotypes shared by all four sorted-subset donors showed higher generation probabilities than non-shared clonotypes. Sampling was restricted to blood, and TCR repertoires in tissue are likely to differ from TCR repertoires in blood. Incomplete sequencing was indicated by rarefaction of sorted-subset datasets, despite the large sequencing depth. Across four donors, roughly 5.4% of naive CD4, approximately 3.5% of naive CD8, under 2.5% of memory CD4, and 0.3% to 0.45% of memory CD8 clonotypes were shared. Naive subsets generally had larger estimated clonotype richness than memory subsets did. Because the study included only a small number of donors, the genetic and exposure-history diversity represented was limited.

In its sample, this clone was seen many times. Its binding antigen is unknown. The record has no base qualities; no much larger clone is one base away. CDR1 and CDR2 (MNHEY, SMNVEV) derive from the germline V gene (reference sequence). A distance of 14 bases separates the germline ends of V and J, which lose 6 bases and 4 bases respectively. The CDR3 goes from the cysteine to the phenylalanine over 14 residues. Only the CDR3 part of the read is kept: 42 bases, read in frame from the first base. For the CD8 naive samples, CD45RO-negative cells were positively selected for CCR7, yielding a CD45RA+CCR7+ population from which TemRA cells were excluded. Donors were healthy HIV-negative adults with no recently reported acute infections or vaccinations. Only Caucasian adults living in Nashville, Tennessee, USA were represented among the donors. Blood was obtained by leukapheresis, after which PBMCs were separated by Ficoll-Histopaque density gradient centrifugation and cryopreserved in liquid nitrogen vapor phase. Analytical flow cytometry was used to check the purity and quantity of each magnetically sorted T cell population. Each sorted fraction had its genomic DNA isolated and then quantified by UV absorbance on a Nanodrop 2000c.

Sample: naive CD8+ T cells from PBMCs. Read against the paper, the sample's cell subset or site label means: CD45RA+CCR7+. This receptor was identified in a man between 18 and 35 years old in good health. Some clones in this sample may be carry-over from other donors' samples. The sequence is built from TRBV27 and TRBJ2-3; the D gene cannot be resolved reliably. The CDR3 protein is CASSPLSYADTQYF. The bases are TGTGCCAGCAGCCCTCTGAGTTACGCAGATACGCAGTATTTT.